This T cell receptor beta chain stems from a study of T cells after posttransplantation cyclophosphamide. Some clones are missing from TCRdb's copy, which holds only in-frame ones; the method was immunoSEQ multiplex PCR. Of tens of thousands of clones listed, about 86% are singletons. A word on this clone: The antigen is unknown.

Looked up from germline, CDR1 is SEHNR and CDR2 is FQNEAQ (reference sequence). This CDR3 contains 15 residues. V was trimmed by 2 bases and J by 3 bases, leaving 13 bases between them. Overall study results and limits: Later post-transplant blood repertoires were often dominated by donor CD8+ memory clones. Recipient CMV seropositivity and CMV reactivation strongly tracked TRB clonality. Blood and skin or GI T cell repertoires showed limited TRB overlap.

The specimen sequenced was PBMCs. This clonotype originated in a man aged 30-40 years with a blood cancer, CMV-positive, and with a related stem cell donor. The rearrangement joins TRBV7-9 to TRBJ1-2; weak D call: TRBD1 (5 bases). The DNA for the CDR3 is TGTGCCAGCAGCTTATCTAGTGGAGGGGACTATGGCTACACCTTC. This sequence encodes CASSLSSGGDYGYTF.